Sequencing of this T cell receptor beta chain was carried out in a study of blood T cells in healthy people across ages. To note about this clonotype: Its antigen remains unidentified.

V was clipped by 4 bases and J by 10 bases, with 16 bases between them. CDR3 length: 12 residues. Germline values: CDR1 SQVTM, CDR2 ANQGSEA. With a J-beta primer mix and a sample-barcoded 5' primer, a second PCR ran 7 to 11 cycles. TCRdb reanalysed the 5' RACE reads using MiXCR and keeps one entry per CDR3 protein. This table has around 900,000 distinct CDR3 sequences, just over 50% appearing once. Healthy individuals of Caucasian origin from Russia, aged roughly 6 to 95, served as donors. Isolating PBMCs gave at least 6 million of these cells per sample. Notes on the study in general: Observed TCR beta diversity per million T cells went down as age went up. This fall followed a roughly linear course with age. A conclusive naive versus antigen-experienced comparison was prevented by the unsorted PBMCs.

The material sequenced was blood. The chain combines TRBV29-1 with TRBJ1-1; D ambiguous. This sequence was found in a woman aged 55-69 years in good health. CDR3 coding DNA: TGCAGCGTTGGTGGGCAATACCCGGGAGCTTTCTTT. Translating it yields CSVGGQYPGAFF.